This T cell receptor (beta chain) was observed in a study of blood T cell repertoires in COVID-19. Seattle's cohort entered during active infection and was followed longitudinally. Source study methods: Amplification of reference gene primers was used by the study to estimate nucleated cell counts. Assay: immunoSEQ multiplex PCR; the TCRdb copy retains only in-frame clones and omits some. D and trimming come from the DNA, and the V and J calls and clone size come from that table. The table has 150,000 to 200,000 clones, 82% seen once. The length of the CDR3 is 16 residues. V shed 6 bases and J 0 bases; nucleotides not matched to a gene: 9. Germline V lookup: CDR1 SNHLY, CDR2 FYNNEI.

Sequencing was done on a sample of peripheral blood. This sequence originates from an older woman with COVID-19, enrolled during active disease. The chain uses TRBV2 and TRBJ1-1, with TRBD1 identical over 8 bases. The CDR3 spells CASSGQGRALNTEAFF. The CDR3 nucleotides read TGTGCCAGCAGCGGACAGGGAAGGGCTTTGAACACTGAAGCTTTCTTT.